These 29 T cell receptor beta chains share one sample of origin, sequenced in a study of T cell repertoires in cytomegalovirus infection. TCRdb re-derived calls from the reads in MiXCR, one entry per CDR3 protein. The sample includes some 300,000 distinct CDR3 sequences, roughly an eighth of them seen just once. Sequenced: PBMCs. The receptors were sampled from a human donor in good health (CMV status not recorded). Some clones in this sample may be carry-over from other donors' samples.

There are many counts of this clonotype. The CDR3 here is CATSDRGPGNYGYTF. In DNA form, the CDR3 reads TGTGCCACCAGCGACCGAGGACCCGGTAACTATGGCTACACCTTC. The J gene is TRBJ1-2, the V gene TRBV15, with D unclear. Trimming took 5 bases from V and 1 from J, leaving 14 bases between them. Germline CDR1 is LNHNV and CDR2 is YYDKDF (reference sequence). The CDR3 is 15 residues long.

This clonotype was recorded a few times. The V gene is TRBV6-4, the J gene TRBJ1-6; D may be TRBD1 (5 bases). The CDR3 extends over 15 amino acids. Trimming took off 0 bases at V and 7 bases at J, with 10 bases between the two ends. From germline, CDR1 is MRHNA and CDR2 SNTAGT. In DNA form, the CDR3 reads TGTGCCAGCAGTGACTCGTGGCAGGGAAATTCACCCCTCCACTTT. Amino acid sequence: CASSDSWQGNSPLHF.

This clonotype was observed at least ten times. Here the CDR3 reads CASSLRPMDGYTF. Here the CDR3 DNA reads TGTGCCAGCAGCTTAAGACCTATGGATGGCTACACCTTC. This chain links TRBV7-2 with TRBJ1-2; D is uncertain. This CDR3 spans 13 amino acids. The V end lost 2 bases, the J end lost 6 bases, and 10 bases lay between the germline ends. Germline V gene lookup returns CDR1 SGHTA and CDR2 FQGNSA. Using reference TRBV7-2 and TRBJ1-2 for the parts outside the CDR3, the full variable domain is GAGVSQSPSNKVTEKGKDVELRCDPISGHTALYWYRQSLGQGLEFLIYFQGNSAPDKSGLPSDRFSAERTGGSVSTLTIQRTQQEDSAVYLCASSLRPMDGYTFGSGTRLTVV.

This clonotype was seen a few times. V usage is TRBV28 and J usage is TRBJ2-5, with 9 positions matching TRBD2. The CDR3 runs to 15 residues. Germline assignment: CDR1 MDHEN and CDR2 SYDVKM. The junction had 10 bases not matched to a gene; V was cut back by 6 bases and J by 5 bases. CDR3 bases: TGTGCCAGCAGCCCCAGGGGACTAGCTGAGGAGACCCAGTACTTC. Its translation: CASSPRGLAEETQYF.

The table lists this clonotype with a few counts. This chain links TRBV5-1 with TRBJ1-5; tentative D call: TRBD1 (6 bases). This CDR3 is 13 amino acids long. Germline CDR1 and CDR2: SGHRS and YFSETQ. V dropped 4 bases and J dropped 5 bases, with 10 bases sitting between them. The chain's CDR3 is CASSPGVDQPQHF. In nucleotides, the CDR3 is TGCGCCAGCAGCCCAGGGGTGGATCAGCCCCAGCATTTT.

This clonotype showed up many times. The CDR3 coding sequence is TGTGCCAGCAGTCGGAGGGCTAGCGGGAGCACAGATACGCAGTATTTT. Its protein product is CASSRRASGSTDTQYF. V usage is TRBV12-3 or TRBV12-4 and J usage is TRBJ2-3, with TRBD2 matching 8 bases. V lost 5 bases to trimming and J lost 0 bases; unmatched junction nucleotides: 7. This CDR3 has 16 amino acids.

This clonotype showed up just a few times. The chain is built from TRBV14 and TRBJ2-5; D possibly corresponds to TRBD1 (5 bases). Trimming removed 5 bases at V and 2 bases at J, with 9 bases between. The CDR3 contains 13 residues. Germline loops: CDR1 SGHDN, CDR2 FVKESK. The CDR3 coding sequence is TGTGCCAGCAGCTACCGACAGCAAGAGACCCAGTACTTC. Protein product: CASSYRQQETQYF.

This clonotype appeared many times. V and J are TRBV7-9 and TRBJ1-1; 10 nucleotides line up with TRBD1. This CDR3 is built from 15 residues. Per germline, CDR1 SEHNR and CDR2 FQNEAQ (reference sequence). Losses at the gene ends were 6 bases for V and 1 base for J; bases not matched to a gene: 5. The CDR3: CASRPRQGANTEAFF. CDR3 bases: TGTGCCAGCAGACCCCGACAGGGGGCGAACACTGAAGCTTTCTTT.

The chain uses TRBV20-1 and TRBJ2-7; the match to TRBD2 covers 8 bases. The V gene end was trimmed by 3 bases and the J gene end by 2 bases; junction bases not matched to a gene: 3. The CDR3 consists of 13 residues. Germline CDR1 is DFQATT and CDR2 is SNEGSKA (reference sequence). CDR3 bases: TGCAGTGCTAGTCCGGGACTAGCCTACGAGCAGTACTTC. Its translation is CSASPGLAYEQYF.

The chain has TRBV6-5 and TRBJ2-7, with TRBD2 identical over 8 bases. CDR1 and CDR2 (germline): MNHEY, SVGAGI. The CDR3 runs 16 residues. The ends lost 0 bases at V and 1 base at J; junction bases unmatched: 5. The CDR3 sequence: CASSYSRGGRSYEQYF. CDR3 DNA: TGTGCCAGCAGTTACTCTAGAGGCGGGAGGTCCTACGAGCAGTACTTC.

For this clonotype: A junction boundary mismatches the germline segment, possibly from a read error. This chain connects TRBV27 to TRBJ1-2, with a weak D call TRBD1 (6 bases). Germline V lookup: CDR1 MNHEY, CDR2 SMNVEV (reference sequence). CDR3 length: 14 residues. CDR3 residues: CANSFAGANYGYTF. In DNA form, the CDR3 reads TGTGCCAACAGTTTCGCAGGGGCGAACTATGGCTACACCTTC.

Ten or more counts support this clonotype. This chain uses TRBV7-2 with TRBJ2-6; 9 bases align to TRBD1. Germline V lookup: CDR1 SGHTA, CDR2 FQGNSA. V lost 6 bases to trimming and J lost 3 bases; unmatched junction nucleotides: 12. CDR3 length equals 18 residues. The CDR3 coding sequence is TGTGCCAGCAGTCTATGGGGACAGGGACACGGTGGGGCCAACGTCCTGACTTTC. Translating it yields CASSLWGQGHGGANVLTF.

The chain carries TRBV11-1 and TRBJ1-1, with TRBD1 as a possible D gene (6 bases). Germline CDR1 reads SGHAT; CDR2 reads FQDESV (reference sequence). There are 15 residues in the CDR3. Between the trimmed V and J ends, which lost 1 base and 4 bases, there was a span of 13 bases. CDR3 amino acids: CASSLDDGGGTEAFF. The CDR3 DNA sequence: TGTGCCAGCAGCTTAGACGACGGGGGCGGCACTGAAGCTTTCTTT. The full variable domain, its missing parts supplied by reference TRBV11-1 and TRBJ1-1, is EAEVAQSPRYKITEKSQAVAFWCDPISGHATLYWYRQILGQGPELLVQFQDESVVDDSQLPKDRFSAERLKGVDSTLKIQPAELGDSAMYLCASSLDDGGGTEAFFGQGTRLTVV.

This clonotype has a count of ten or more. This chain uses TRBV7-6 with TRBJ1-1; D not resolved. This CDR3 comprises 15 residues. CDR1 SGHVS and CDR2 FNYEAQ come from the germline V gene. V was cut by 5 bases and J by 6 bases, with 19 bases left in between. CDR3 loop: CASSRTSWGLAEAFF. The CDR3 DNA is TGTGCCAGCAGCCGAACGAGCTGGGGTCTGGCTGAAGCTTTCTTT.

The chain has TRBV18 and TRBJ1-2, with 10 nucleotides matching TRBD1. V lost 2 bases, J lost 3 bases, and 3 bases stayed unmatched. The CDR3 loop spans 15 amino acids. Germline V gives CDR1 KGHSH, CDR2 LQKENI. This chain's CDR3 is CASSPGTGDDYGYTF. CDR3 DNA sequence: TGTGCCAGCTCACCAGGGACAGGGGACGACTATGGCTACACCTTC.

The rearrangement uses TRBV12-5 and TRBJ2-3; D not resolved. The ends were cut back, 0 bases at V and 0 bases at J, with 1 base in the middle. CDR1 LGHNT and CDR2 FRNRAP come from the germline V gene. CDR3 length: 13 amino acids. In nucleotides, the CDR3 is TGTGCTAGTGGTTTGGTAAGCACAGATACGCAGTATTTT. This sequence encodes CASGLVSTDTQYF. Full variable domain (rest looked up from reference TRBV12-5 and TRBJ2-3): DARVTQTPRHKVTEMGQEVTMRCQPILGHNTVFWYRQTMMQGLELLAYFRNRAPLDDSGMPKDRFSAEMPDATLATLKIQPSEPRDSAVYFCASGLVSTDTQYFGPGTRLTVL.

J is TRBJ2-1 and V is TRBV7-6, with D perhaps matching TRBD2 (6 bases). The ends were cut back, 0 bases at V and 8 bases at J, with 11 bases in the middle. In germline, CDR1 is SGHVS, CDR2 FNYEAQ. The CDR3 is 14 amino acids. The CDR3 reads CASSLAGGADEQFF. The CDR3 DNA reads as TGTGCCAGCAGCTTAGCGGGAGGAGCAGATGAGCAGTTCTTC.

This clonotype was counted at least ten times. The chain combines TRBV6-5 with TRBJ1-1, with D unclear. Germline CDR1 and CDR2: MNHEY and SVGAGI. The CDR3 sequence is 12 residues long. V lost 2 bases and J 4 bases, leaving 5 bases between the germline ends. Here the CDR3 DNA reads TGTGCCAGCAGTTACGGGGTCACTGAAGCTTTCTTT. Translated, it gives CASSYGVTEAFF.

At least ten counts were recorded for this clonotype. V usage is TRBV2 and J usage is TRBJ1-1; TRBD1 might be the D (5 bases). Trimming took 1 base from V and 7 from J, leaving 19 bases between them. This CDR3 contains 16 residues. From germline, CDR1 is SNHLY and CDR2 FYNNEI. The CDR3 loop reads CASSEGGLRGNREAFF. The CDR3 bases are TGTGCCAGCAGTGAAGGGGGGTTACGGGGAAACCGTGAAGCTTTCTTT. Using reference TRBV2 and TRBJ1-1 for the parts outside the CDR3, the full variable domain is EPEVTQTPSHQVTQMGQEVILRCVPISNHLYFYWYRQILGQKVEFLVSFYNNEISEKSEIFDDQFSVERPDGSNFTLKIRSTKLEDSAMYFCASSEGGLRGNREAFFGQGTRLTVV.

V and J are TRBV28 and TRBJ1-2, with D hard to call. Trimming cost V 3 bases and J 8 bases, with 10 bases left between them. Germline V gives CDR1 MDHEN, CDR2 SYDVKM. There are 12 residues in the CDR3. DNA of the CDR3: TGTGCCAGCAGTTTCCCATCAGTCGGCTACACCTTC. Protein product: CASSFPSVGYTF.

This clonotype has more than one count but fewer than ten. The J gene is TRBJ1-3, the V gene TRBV3-1, with D hard to call. The CDR3 runs 13 residues. Germline lookup yields CDR1 LGHDT and CDR2 YNNKEL (reference sequence). Trimming removed 8 bases from V and 3 bases from J, with 11 bases in between. The CDR3 DNA reads as TGTGCCAGCGCGGTACAACTTGGAAACACCATATATTTT. Amino acids: CASAVQLGNTIYF.

This clonotype showed up many times. V gene TRBV7-2 combines with J gene TRBJ2-7; unclear D gene. The CDR3 contains 14 residues. V gave up 5 bases and J gave up 6 bases, with 17 bases separating them. Germline values: CDR1 SGHTA, CDR2 FQGNSA. CDR3 sequence: CASSPEDGRSEQYF. The CDR3 bases are TGTGCCAGCAGCCCCGAAGATGGACGGTCCGAGCAGTACTTC.

This clonotype was detected many times. The chain has TRBV7-2 and TRBJ2-5, with 8 positions matching TRBD1. Germline CDR1 and CDR2: SGHTA and FQGNSA. The CDR3 runs to 13 residues. J was trimmed by 5 bases and V by 7 bases; bases with no gene match: 6. CDR3 loop: CASNPTGVETQYF. For the CDR3, the DNA is TGTGCCAGCAACCCGACAGGGGTTGAGACCCAGTACTTC.

With respect to this clonotype: A read error may be the cause here, since a much bigger clone is one base away. The chain recombines TRBV7-2 with TRBJ1-1; no clear D gene. The V end lost 6 bases, the J end lost 6 bases, and 5 bases lay between the germline ends. Per the germline V gene, CDR1 is SGHTA and CDR2 is FQGNSA. The CDR3 is made up of 10 amino acids. CDR3 sequence reads: CASRPSEAFF. CDR3 nucleotide sequence: TGTGCCAGCAGACCGTCTGAAGCTTTCTTT. Looking up the rest from reference TRBV7-2 and TRBJ1-1 gives the full variable domain: GAGVSQSPSNKVTEKGKDVELRCDPISGHTALYWYRQSLGQGLEFLIYFQGNSAPDKSGLPSDRFSAERTGGSVSTLTIQRTQQEDSAVYLCASRPSEAFFGQGTRLTVV.

This chain connects TRBV4-2 to TRBJ2-5, with 7 bases fitting TRBD1. The J segment lost 9 bases and the V segment lost 3 bases, leaving 4 bases of the junction unmatched. This CDR3 spans 12 amino acids. Germline-derived CDR1 and CDR2 are LGHNA and YNFKEQ. The CDR3 bases are TGTGCCAGCAGCCAGGGTACAGGGGCCCAGTACTTC. Its protein product is CASSQGTGAQYF.

This clonotype was detected a few times. The chain is built from TRBV10-3 and TRBJ1-2; no reliable D call. Trimming removed 3 bases from V and 8 bases from J, with 19 bases in between. Germline loops: CDR1 ENHRY, CDR2 SYGVKD. This CDR3 has 15 residues. CDR3 residues: CAISDPGREGNGYTF. CDR3 bases: TGTGCCATCAGTGACCCCGGTAGGGAAGGTAACGGCTACACCTTC.

In this sample, this clonotype turned up many times. V usage is TRBV7-2 and J usage is TRBJ1-5; D ambiguous. The CDR3 length is 15 residues. Trimming removed 4 bases at V and 6 bases at J, with 16 bases between. The germline V gene has CDR1 SGHTA and CDR2 FQGNSA. DNA for the CDR3: TGTGCCAGCAGCTCAGACGGCCCGAGCGGTCAGCCCCAGCATTTT. Translated: CASSSDGPSGQPQHF.

The chain joins TRBV15 to TRBJ2-2, with no clear D. CDR1 is LNHNV, CDR2 YYDKDF, per germline (reference sequence). Trimming removed 2 bases at V and 3 bases at J, with 7 bases between. The CDR3 length is 14 residues. The CDR3 nucleotides read TGTGCCACCAGCAGATATGGTGACACCGGGGAGCTGTTTTTT. It translates to CATSRYGDTGELFF.

This clonotype was seen many times. The chain is built from TRBV6-6 and TRBJ2-3; 7 bases agree with TRBD1. The junction had 8 bases not matched to a gene; V was cut back by 5 bases and J by 0 bases. This CDR3 has 16 amino acids. Germline V gene lookup returns CDR1 MNHNY and CDR2 SVGAGI (reference sequence). CDR3 DNA sequence: TGTGCCAGCAGTACCGGACAGGCAGCTAGCACAGATACGCAGTATTTT. This codes for CASSTGQAASTDTQYF.